This TCR beta chain comes out of a study of blood T cell repertoires in COVID-19 (dated by TCRdb to the early 2020s). At the level of the whole study: Samples covering the acute and convalescent phases of COVID-19 were provided by collaborators in the United States, Italy and Spain. Nearly every sample came with metadata listing a de-identified subject ID, COVID-19 status, age in years and sex. The prospective study material was composed of cDNA or gDNA derived from T cells, B-cell-depleted T cells, or PBMCs. The repertoires were made available in a free public database intended to serve as a resource for research on the immune response to SARS-CoV-2. Where available, HLA class I and class II types were taken from metadata supplied by the sample provider and were not determined by assay-based typing. Subjects who had been exposed to COVID-19, were actively infected with it, or had recovered from it provided the deeply sampled blood TCRbeta repertoires that made up the dataset. Samples came from the ongoing ImmuneRACE study (first 160 participants) plus 1,254 subjects from 6 global collaborators. Study-wide conclusions, independent of this receptor: Clinical and demographic metadata were provided uncurated, with the amount varying by source and participant.

Collaborating institutions collected whole blood in K2EDTA tubes following their own protocols. For TCRbeta analysis, collaborator samples were shipped as frozen whole blood, as isolated PBMCs, or as DNA extracted from either sample type. The immunoSEQ Assay, a bias-controlled multiplex PCR, was used to amplify TCRbeta CDR3 regions from genomic DNA. As for the original processing: Within the assay, amplification of reference gene primers was used to estimate how many nucleated cells each sample contained. To quantify the absolute abundance of each unique TCRbeta CDR3 rearrangement, sequence reads were collapsed and filtered. Productive Simpson clonality was computed per sample as the square root of Simpson's diversity index over productive rearrangements. The source is immuneACCESS, and TCRdb retained only in-frame sequences with V and J called. Part of the clones is not carried over; for the studies checked, unresolved V genes explain less than half of this, and the remainder is unexplained. V and J calls and clone size are as listed in that table; D and trimming were resolved from the DNA. For this sample the table gives over 60,000 clones, of which roughly 89% were detected only once. Clones ranked in the top ten supply approximately 10% of the sample.

The germline V gene (reference sequence) gives CDR1 as SEHNR and CDR2 as FQNEAQ. From the cysteine through the phenylalanine, the CDR3 covers 11 amino acids. Only the CDR3 DNA stays, 33 bases, in frame from base 1. V gives up 1 base and J gives up 11 bases, and the segment between their germline ends measures 9 bases. As concerns this clone: The antigen it binds to is not known. No base qualities exist here, and no much larger clone lies one base off it.

The sample was peripheral blood. This receptor was obtained from a man older than 75 with acute or convalescent COVID-19. The sequence joins TRBV7-9 to TRBJ2-7; TRBD2 is perhaps the D gene, given 5 matching bases. CDR3 protein: CASSLEEREYF. DNA sequence: TGTGCCAGCAGCTTAGAGGAGAGGGAGTACTTC.